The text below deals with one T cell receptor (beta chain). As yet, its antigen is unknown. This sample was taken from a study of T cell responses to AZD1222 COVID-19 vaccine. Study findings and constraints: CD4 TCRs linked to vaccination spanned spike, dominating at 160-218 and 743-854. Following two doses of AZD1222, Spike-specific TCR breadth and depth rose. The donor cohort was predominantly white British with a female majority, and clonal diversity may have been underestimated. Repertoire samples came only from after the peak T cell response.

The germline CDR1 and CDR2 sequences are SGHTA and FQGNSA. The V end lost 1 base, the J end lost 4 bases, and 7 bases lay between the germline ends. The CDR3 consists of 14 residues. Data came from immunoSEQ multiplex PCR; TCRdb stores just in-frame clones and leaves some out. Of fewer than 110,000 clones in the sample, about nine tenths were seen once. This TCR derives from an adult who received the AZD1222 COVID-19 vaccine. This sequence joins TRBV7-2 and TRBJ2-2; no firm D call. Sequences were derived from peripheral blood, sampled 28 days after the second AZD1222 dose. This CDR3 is CASSLVRSTGELFF. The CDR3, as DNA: TGTGCCAGCAGCTTAGTTCGGAGCACCGGGGAGCTGTTTTTT.